This is a list of T cell receptor beta chains from one sample in a study of chemoradiotherapy in HPV16-positive cancers. Measured with immunoSEQ multiplex PCR; TCRdb has only the in-frame clones, and not every one. The sample records around 30,000 clones, 91% being singletons. The sample in question was blood, obtained from a patient who underwent chemoradiotherapy. All receptors derive from a human donor with HPV-associated anogenital cancer. The CDR3 runs from the conserved cysteine through the conserved F or W. Fields, in order: V gene, D gene, CDR3 length, J gene, CDR3 protein, CDR3 DNA. D genes are given only for firm matches.

V gene: TRBV18; D gene: -; CDR3 length: 16; J gene: TRBJ1-4; CDR3 protein: CASSPNLNPTNEKLFF; CDR3 DNA: TGTGCCAGCTCACCCAATTTAAATCCAACTAATGAAAAACTGTTTTTT
V gene: TRBV5-1; D gene: TRBD2; CDR3 length: 16; J gene: TRBJ2-3; CDR3 protein: CASSSVLAGGTDTQYF; CDR3 DNA: TGCGCCAGCAGCTCGGTCCTAGCGGGAGGTACAGATACGCAGTATTTT
V gene: TRBV4-2; D gene: TRBD1; CDR3 length: 15; J gene: TRBJ2-3; CDR3 protein: CASSQTGGGLDTQYF; CDR3 DNA: TGTGCCAGCAGCCAGACAGGGGGCGGGCTGGATACGCAGTATTTT
V gene: TRBV15; D gene: -; CDR3 length: 13; J gene: TRBJ2-7; CDR3 protein: CATSRGDNYEQYF; CDR3 DNA: TGTGCCACCAGCAGAGGGGACAACTACGAGCAGTACTTC
V gene: TRBV7-9; D gene: -; CDR3 length: 17; J gene: TRBJ1-2; CDR3 protein: CASSFRNSPRVGYGYTF; CDR3 DNA: TGTGCCAGCAGTTTCAGGAACAGCCCCCGAGTGGGGTATGGCTACACCTTC
V gene: TRBV2; D gene: -; CDR3 length: 11; J gene: TRBJ2-1; CDR3 protein: CASTGDNEQFF; CDR3 DNA: TGTGCCAGCACGGGGGACAATGAGCAGTTCTTC
V gene: TRBV4-1; D gene: -; CDR3 length: 16; J gene: TRBJ2-3; CDR3 protein: CASSPRLTGITDTQYF; CDR3 DNA: TGCGCCAGCAGCCCACGGCTGACGGGAATCACAGATACGCAGTATTTT
V gene: TRBV2; D gene: TRBD1; CDR3 length: 14; J gene: TRBJ1-2; CDR3 protein: CASSDRGLSYGYTF; CDR3 DNA: TGTGCCAGCAGCGACAGGGGACTCTCTTATGGCTACACCTTC
V gene: TRBV5-1; D gene: -; CDR3 length: 13; J gene: TRBJ2-5; CDR3 protein: CASSQFPGETQYF; CDR3 DNA: TGCGCCAGCAGCCAGTTTCCTGGTGAGACCCAGTACTTC
V gene: TRBV5-1; D gene: -; CDR3 length: 15; J gene: TRBJ2-2; CDR3 protein: CASSLSSYATGELFF; CDR3 DNA: TGCGCCAGCAGCTTGTCTAGCTATGCCACCGGGGAGCTGTTTTTT